Here is one T cell receptor (beta chain) with its context. This specimen comes from a study of blood T cell repertoires in COVID-19. Study context: Both acute and convalescent COVID-19 samples were obtained from the United States, Italy and Spain. Nucleic acid was either cDNA or gDNA, and it came from T cells, B-cell-depleted T cells, or PBMCs.

CDR3 length: 12 amino acids. Germline-derived CDR1 and CDR2 are LGHDT and YNNKEL (reference sequence). Trimming removed 4 bases from V and 4 bases from J; junction bases left unmatched: 0. Under the authors' procedure: Amplifying reference gene primers gave estimates of nucleated cell counts. Data came from immunoSEQ multiplex PCR; TCRdb stores just in-frame clones and leaves some out. V and J calls plus clone size are reproduced from that table; the DNA served to infer D and trimming. The table records some 300,000 clones, approximately 90% of them present only once. Enrolled through a virtual design, the participants were between roughly 18 and 95 years of age and came from about two dozen US areas.

Sequenced input: PBMCs or T cells enriched from blood (not recorded which). The genes are TRBV3-1 (or the pseudogene TRBV3-2) and TRBJ2-7; 8 nucleotides agree with TRBD1. This receptor was taken from a woman in her forties who had recovered from COVID-19. The CDR3 reads CASSRTGYEQYF. The DNA of the CDR3 is TGTGCCAGCAGCCGGACAGGGTACGAGCAGTACTTC.